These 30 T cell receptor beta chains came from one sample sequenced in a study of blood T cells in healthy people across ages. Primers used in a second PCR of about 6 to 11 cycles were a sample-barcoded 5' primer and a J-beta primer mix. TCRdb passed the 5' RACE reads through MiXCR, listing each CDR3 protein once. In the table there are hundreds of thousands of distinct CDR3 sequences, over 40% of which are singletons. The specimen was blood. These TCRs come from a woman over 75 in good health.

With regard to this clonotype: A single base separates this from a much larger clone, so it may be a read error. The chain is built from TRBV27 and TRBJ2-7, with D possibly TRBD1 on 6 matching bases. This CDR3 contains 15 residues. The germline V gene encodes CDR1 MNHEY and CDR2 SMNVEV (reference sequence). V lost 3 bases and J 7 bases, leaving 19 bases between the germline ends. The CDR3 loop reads CASSFSGTPHNEQYF. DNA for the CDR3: TGTGCCAGCAGTTTCTCCGGGACACCTCACAATGAGCAGTACTTC.

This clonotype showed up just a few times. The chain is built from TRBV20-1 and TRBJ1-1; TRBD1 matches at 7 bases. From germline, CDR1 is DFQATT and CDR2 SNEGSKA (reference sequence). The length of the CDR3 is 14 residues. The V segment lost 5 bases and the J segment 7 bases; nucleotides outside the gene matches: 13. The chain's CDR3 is CSAAPGTDLLEAFF. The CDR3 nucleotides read TGCAGTGCTGCCCCCGGGACAGACCTCCTTGAAGCTTTCTTT.

The CDR3 loop is CASSSPGGEQYF. DNA of the CDR3: TGCGCCAGCAGCTCTCCCGGAGGCGAGCAGTACTTC. This chain joins TRBV5-1 and TRBJ2-4, with D perhaps TRBD2 (5 bases). The better agreement between TRBJ2-7 and the DNA end casts doubt on the J call. The CDR3 totals 12 residues. Germline assignment: CDR1 SGHRS and CDR2 YFSETQ.

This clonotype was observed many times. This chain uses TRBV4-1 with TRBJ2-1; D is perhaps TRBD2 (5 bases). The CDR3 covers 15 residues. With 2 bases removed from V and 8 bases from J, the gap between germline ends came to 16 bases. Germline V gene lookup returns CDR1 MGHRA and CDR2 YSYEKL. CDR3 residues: CASSQLLLAGYEQFF. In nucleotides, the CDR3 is TGCGCCAGCAGCCAACTCCTCCTAGCCGGCTATGAGCAGTTCTTC.

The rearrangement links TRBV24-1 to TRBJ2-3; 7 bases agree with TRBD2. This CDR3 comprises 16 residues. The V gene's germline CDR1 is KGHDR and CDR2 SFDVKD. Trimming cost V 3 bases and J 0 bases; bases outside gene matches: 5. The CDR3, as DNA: TGTGCCACCAGTGATATTGGGGGGGGTAGCACAGATACGCAGTATTTT. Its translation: CATSDIGGGSTDTQYF.

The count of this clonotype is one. Here the CDR3 reads CSAVRPGADNYGYTF. CDR3 DNA: TGCAGTGCGGTTCGGCCAGGGGCCGACAACTATGGCTACACCTTC. The rearrangement uses TRBV20-1 and TRBJ1-2; perhaps TRBD1 as D (6 bases). This CDR3 has 15 residues. Germline-derived CDR1 and CDR2 are DFQATT and SNEGSKA (reference sequence). Trimming pared 6 bases from V and 2 bases from J, leaving 19 bases between.

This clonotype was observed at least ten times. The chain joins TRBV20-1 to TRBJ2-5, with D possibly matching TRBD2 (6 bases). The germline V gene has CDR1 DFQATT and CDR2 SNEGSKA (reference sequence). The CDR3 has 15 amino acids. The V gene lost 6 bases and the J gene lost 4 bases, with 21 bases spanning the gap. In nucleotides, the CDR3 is TGCAGTGCAAGGGGCCCTACGGGGGAGTCAGAGACCCAGTACTTC. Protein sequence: CSARGPTGESETQYF.

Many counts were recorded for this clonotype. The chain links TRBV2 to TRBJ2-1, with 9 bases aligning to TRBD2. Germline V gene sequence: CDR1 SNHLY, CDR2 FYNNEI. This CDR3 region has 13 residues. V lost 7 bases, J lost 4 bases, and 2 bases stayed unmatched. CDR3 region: CASKGLAYNEQFF. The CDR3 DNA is TGTGCCAGCAAGGGACTAGCTTACAATGAGCAGTTCTTC.

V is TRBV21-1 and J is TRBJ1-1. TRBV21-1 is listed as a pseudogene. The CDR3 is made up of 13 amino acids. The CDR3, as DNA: TGTGCCAGCAGCAGGGCAGGGCCCCCTGAAGCTTTCTTT. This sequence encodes CASSRAGPPEAFF.

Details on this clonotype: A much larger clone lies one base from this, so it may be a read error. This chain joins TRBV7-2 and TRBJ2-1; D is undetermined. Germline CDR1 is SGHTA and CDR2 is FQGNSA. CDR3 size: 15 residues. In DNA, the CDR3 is TGTGCCGGCAGCTTAGGGCCTCCTTCCTACAATGAGCAGTTCTTC. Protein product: CAGSLGPPSYNEQFF.

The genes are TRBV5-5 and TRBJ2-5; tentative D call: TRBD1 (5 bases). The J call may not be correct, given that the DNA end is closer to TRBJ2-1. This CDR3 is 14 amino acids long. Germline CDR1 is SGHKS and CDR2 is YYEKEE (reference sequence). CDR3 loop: CASSLEGLQETQFF. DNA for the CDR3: TGTGCCAGCAGCTTGGAGGGGCTTCAAGAGACCCAGTTCTTC.

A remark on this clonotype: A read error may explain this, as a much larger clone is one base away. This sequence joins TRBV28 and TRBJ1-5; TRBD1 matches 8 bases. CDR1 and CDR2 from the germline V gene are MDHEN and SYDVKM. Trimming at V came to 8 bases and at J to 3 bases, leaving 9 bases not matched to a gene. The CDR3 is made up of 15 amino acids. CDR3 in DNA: TGTGCCAGCGGACCCGGACAGGGAACCAATCAGCCCCAGCATTTT. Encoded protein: CASGPGQGTNQPQHF.

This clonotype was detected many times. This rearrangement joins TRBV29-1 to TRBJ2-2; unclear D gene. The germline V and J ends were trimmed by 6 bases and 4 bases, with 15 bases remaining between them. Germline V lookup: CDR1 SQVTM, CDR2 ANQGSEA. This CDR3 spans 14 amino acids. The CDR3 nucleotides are TGCAGCGTCGGGTCATCTAGAGTCACCGGGGAGCTGTTTTTT. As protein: CSVGSSRVTGELFF.

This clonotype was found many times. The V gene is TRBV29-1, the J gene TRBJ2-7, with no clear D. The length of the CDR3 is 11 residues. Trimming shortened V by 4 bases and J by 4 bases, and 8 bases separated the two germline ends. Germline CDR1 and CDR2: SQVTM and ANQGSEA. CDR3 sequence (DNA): TGCAGCGTTGGCACTGTGTACGAGCAGTACTTC. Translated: CSVGTVYEQYF.

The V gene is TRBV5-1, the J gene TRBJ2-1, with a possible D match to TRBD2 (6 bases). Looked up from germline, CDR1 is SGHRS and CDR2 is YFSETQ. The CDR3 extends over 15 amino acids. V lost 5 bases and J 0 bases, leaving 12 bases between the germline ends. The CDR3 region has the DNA TGCGCCAGCAGTCCGGGACTTTCCTCCTACAATGAGCAGTTCTTC. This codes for CASSPGLSSYNEQFF.

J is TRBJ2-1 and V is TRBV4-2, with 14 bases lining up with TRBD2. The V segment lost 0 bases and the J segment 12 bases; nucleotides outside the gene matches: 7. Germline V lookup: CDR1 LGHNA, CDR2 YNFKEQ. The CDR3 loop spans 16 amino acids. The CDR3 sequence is CASSQEGTSGSDRQFF. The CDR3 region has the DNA TGTGCCAGCAGCCAAGAGGGGACTAGCGGGAGCGATCGGCAGTTCTTC.

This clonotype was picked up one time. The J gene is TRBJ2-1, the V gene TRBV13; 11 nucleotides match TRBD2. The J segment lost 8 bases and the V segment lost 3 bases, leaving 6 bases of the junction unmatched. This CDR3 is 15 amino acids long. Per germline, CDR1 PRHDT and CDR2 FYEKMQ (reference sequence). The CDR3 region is CASSFTSGSLYEQFF. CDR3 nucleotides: TGTGCCAGCAGCTTCACTAGCGGGAGTCTATATGAGCAGTTCTTC.

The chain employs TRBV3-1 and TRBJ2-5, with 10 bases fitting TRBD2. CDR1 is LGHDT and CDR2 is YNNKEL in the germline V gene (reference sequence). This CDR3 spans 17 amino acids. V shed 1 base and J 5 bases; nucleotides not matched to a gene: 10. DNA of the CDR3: TGTGCCAGCAGCCAAGGAATAGCGGGACTAGCGATCGAGACCCAGTACTTC. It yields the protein CASSQGIAGLAIETQYF.

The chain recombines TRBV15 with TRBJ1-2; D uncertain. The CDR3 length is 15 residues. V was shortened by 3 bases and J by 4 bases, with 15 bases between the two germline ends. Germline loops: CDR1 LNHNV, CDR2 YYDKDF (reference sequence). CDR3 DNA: TGTGCCACCAGCAGGGATGGGTCGCCCCGCTATGGCTACACCTTC. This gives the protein CATSRDGSPRYGYTF.

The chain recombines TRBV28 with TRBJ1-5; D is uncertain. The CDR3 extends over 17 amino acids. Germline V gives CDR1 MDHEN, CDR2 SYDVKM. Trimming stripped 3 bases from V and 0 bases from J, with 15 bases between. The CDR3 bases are TGTGCCAGCAGTTTCCAAGAACAGTTTTATAGCAATCAGCCCCAGCATTTT. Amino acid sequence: CASSFQEQFYSNQPQHF.

The CDR3 DNA sequence: TGTGCCAGCAGCGCAGGGACAGGGGGTAGGACAGATACGCAGTATTTT. Amino acid sequence: CASSAGTGGRTDTQYF. This sequence joins TRBV9 and TRBJ2-3; the match to TRBD1 covers 11 bases. Trimming removed 3 bases from V and 3 bases from J; junction bases left unmatched: 6. Germline V gene sequence: CDR1 SGDLS, CDR2 YYNGEE. The CDR3 spans 16 residues.

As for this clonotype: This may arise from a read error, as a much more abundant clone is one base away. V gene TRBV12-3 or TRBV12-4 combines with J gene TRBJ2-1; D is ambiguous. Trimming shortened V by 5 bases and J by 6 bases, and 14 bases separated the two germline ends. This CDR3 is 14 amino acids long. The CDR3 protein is CASSLYERPNEQFF. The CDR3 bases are TGTGCCAGCAGTCTTTACGAGAGACCCAATGAGCAGTTCTTC.

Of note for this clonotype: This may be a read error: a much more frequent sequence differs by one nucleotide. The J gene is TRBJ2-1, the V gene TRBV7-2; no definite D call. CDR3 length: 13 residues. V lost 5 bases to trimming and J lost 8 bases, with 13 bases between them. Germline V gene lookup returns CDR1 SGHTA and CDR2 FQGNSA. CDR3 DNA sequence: TGTGCCAGCAGCCTTGTCGGTCCCGATGAGCAGTTCTTC. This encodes CASSLVGPDEQFF.

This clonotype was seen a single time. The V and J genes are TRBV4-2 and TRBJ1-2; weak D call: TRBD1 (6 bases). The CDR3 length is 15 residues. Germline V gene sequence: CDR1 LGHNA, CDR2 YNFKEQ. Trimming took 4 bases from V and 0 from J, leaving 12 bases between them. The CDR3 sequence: CASSPRDNPNYGYTF. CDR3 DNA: TGTGCCAGCAGCCCCCGGGACAACCCTAACTATGGCTACACCTTC.

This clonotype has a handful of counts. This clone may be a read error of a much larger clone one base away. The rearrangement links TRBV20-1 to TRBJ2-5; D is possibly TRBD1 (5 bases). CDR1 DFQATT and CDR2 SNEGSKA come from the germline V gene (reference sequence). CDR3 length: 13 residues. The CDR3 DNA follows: TGCAGCTCGACAGACAGTCCCCCCAATGAGCAGTACTTC. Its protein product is CSSTDSPPNEQYF.

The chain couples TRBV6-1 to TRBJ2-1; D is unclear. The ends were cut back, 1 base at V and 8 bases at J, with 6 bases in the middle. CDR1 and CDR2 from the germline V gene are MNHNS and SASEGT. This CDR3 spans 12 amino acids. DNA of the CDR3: TGTGCCAGCAGTGAAGTTAAGGATGAGCAGTTCTTC. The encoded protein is CASSEVKDEQFF.

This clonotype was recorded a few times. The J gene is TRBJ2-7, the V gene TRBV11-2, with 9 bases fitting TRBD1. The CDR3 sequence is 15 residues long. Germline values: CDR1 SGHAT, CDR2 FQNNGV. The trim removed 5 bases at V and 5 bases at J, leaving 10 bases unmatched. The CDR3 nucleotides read TGTGCCAGCAGCCCCCTGGACAGGGGTGGTAACGAGCAGTACTTC. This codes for CASSPLDRGGNEQYF.

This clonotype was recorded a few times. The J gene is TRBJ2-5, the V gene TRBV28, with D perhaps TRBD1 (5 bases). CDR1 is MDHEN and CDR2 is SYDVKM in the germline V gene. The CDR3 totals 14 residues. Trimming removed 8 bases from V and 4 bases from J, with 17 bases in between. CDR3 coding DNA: TGTGCCAGCGCCAAACCTCAGGGAATAGAGACCCAGTACTTC. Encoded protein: CASAKPQGIETQYF.

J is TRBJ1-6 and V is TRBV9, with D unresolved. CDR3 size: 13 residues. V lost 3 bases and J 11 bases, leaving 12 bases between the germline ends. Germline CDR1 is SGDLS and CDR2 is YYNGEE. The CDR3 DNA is TGTGCCAGCAGCGAGGCAGCCGGTACACCCCTCCACTTT. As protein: CASSEAAGTPLHF.

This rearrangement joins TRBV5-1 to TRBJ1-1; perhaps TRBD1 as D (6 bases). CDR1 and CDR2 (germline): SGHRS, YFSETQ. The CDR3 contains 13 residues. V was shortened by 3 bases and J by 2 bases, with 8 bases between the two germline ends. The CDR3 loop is CASSWGPNTEAFF. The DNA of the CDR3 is TGCGCCAGCAGCTGGGGGCCCAACACTGAAGCTTTCTTT.